This T cell receptor (beta chain) was documented in a study of T cells in localized non-small cell lung cancer. Study-wide findings and caveats: Elevated circulating T cell density in blood was associated with longer overall survival. In adjacent lung, a median roughly 56 of the top 100 tumor clones were found. Uninvolved adjacent lung showed the highest T cell clonality, exceeding tumor.

V lost 1 base to trimming and J lost 4 bases, with 2 bases between them. Germline V gene sequence: CDR1 GTSNPN, CDR2 SVGIG (reference sequence). This CDR3 region has 11 residues. With respect to this clone: Its target is not known.

Produced via immunoSEQ multiplex PCR; TCRdb's table is partial and in-frame only. The sample lists tens of thousands of clones, 89% seen once, with more than 20% in the top ten. Here the sequenced sample was peripheral blood, taken before any cancer treatment. This chain links TRBV30 with TRBJ1-3; D is undetermined. The clonotype originates from a man between 35 and 75 years old with stage I squamous cell lung carcinoma. CDR3 loop: CAWSEGNTIYF. Written as DNA, the CDR3 is TGTGCCTGGAGTGAGGGAAACACCATATATTTT.